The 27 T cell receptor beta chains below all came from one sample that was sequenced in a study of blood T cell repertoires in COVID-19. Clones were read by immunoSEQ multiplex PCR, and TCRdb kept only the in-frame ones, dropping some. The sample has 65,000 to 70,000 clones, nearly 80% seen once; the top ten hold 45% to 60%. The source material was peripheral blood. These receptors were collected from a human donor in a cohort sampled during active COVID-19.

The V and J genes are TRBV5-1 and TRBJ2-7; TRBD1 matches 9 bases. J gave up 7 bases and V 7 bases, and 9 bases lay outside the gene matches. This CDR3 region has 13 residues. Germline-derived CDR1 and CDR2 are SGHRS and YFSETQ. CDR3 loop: CASRPGTGLEQYF. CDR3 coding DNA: TGCGCCAGCCGCCCCGGGACAGGGTTGGAGCAGTACTTC.

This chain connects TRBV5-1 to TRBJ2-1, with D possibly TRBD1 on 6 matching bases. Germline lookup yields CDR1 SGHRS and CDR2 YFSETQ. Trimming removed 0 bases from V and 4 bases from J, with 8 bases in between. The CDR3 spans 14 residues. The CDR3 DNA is TGCGCCAGCAGCTTGGCCGGACAGTACAATGAGCAGTTCTTC. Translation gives CASSLAGQYNEQFF.

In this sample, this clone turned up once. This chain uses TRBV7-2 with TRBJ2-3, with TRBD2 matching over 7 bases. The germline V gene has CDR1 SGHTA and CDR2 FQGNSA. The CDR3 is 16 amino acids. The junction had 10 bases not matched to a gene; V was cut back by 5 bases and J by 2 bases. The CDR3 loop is CASSKVRDYNTDTQYF. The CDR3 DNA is TGTGCCAGCAGCAAAGTCCGGGACTATAACACAGATACGCAGTATTTT.

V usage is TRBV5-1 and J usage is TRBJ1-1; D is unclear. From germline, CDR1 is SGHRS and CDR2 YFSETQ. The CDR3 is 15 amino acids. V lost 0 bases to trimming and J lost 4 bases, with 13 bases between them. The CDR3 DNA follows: TGCGCCAGCAGCTTGGAGGCAGTCAGAGGCACTGAAGCTTTCTTT. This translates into CASSLEAVRGTEAFF.

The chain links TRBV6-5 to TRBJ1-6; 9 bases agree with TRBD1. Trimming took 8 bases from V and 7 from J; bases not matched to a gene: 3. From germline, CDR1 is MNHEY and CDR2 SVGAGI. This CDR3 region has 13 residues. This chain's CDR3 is CASATGGNSPLHF. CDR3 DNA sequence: TGTGCCAGCGCGACAGGGGGAAATTCACCCCTCCACTTT.

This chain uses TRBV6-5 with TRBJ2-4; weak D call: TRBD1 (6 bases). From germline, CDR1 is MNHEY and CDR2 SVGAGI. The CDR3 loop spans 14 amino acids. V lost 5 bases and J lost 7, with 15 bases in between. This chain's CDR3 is CASSTGFKGNIQYF. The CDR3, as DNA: TGTGCCAGCAGTACAGGGTTCAAGGGCAACATTCAGTACTTC.

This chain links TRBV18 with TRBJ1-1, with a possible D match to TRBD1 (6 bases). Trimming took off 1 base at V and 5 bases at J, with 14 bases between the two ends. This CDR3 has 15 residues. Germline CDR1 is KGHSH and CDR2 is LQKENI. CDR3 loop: CASSPQKQGSTEAFF. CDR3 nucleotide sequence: TGTGCCAGCTCACCACAGAAACAGGGTTCGACTGAAGCTTTCTTT.

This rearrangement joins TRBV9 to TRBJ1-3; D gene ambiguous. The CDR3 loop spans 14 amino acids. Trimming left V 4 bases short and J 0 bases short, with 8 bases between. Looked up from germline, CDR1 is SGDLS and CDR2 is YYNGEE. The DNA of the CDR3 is TGTGCCAGCAGCTCTGACTTCTCTGGAAACACCATATATTTT. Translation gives CASSSDFSGNTIYF. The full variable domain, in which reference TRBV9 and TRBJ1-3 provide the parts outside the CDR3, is DSGVTQTPKHLITATGQRVTLRCSPRSGDLSVYWYQQSLDQGLQFLIQYYNGEERAKGNILERFSAQQFPDLHSELNLSSLELGDSALYFCASSSDFSGNTIYFGEGSWLTVV.

DNA for the CDR3: TGTGCCAGCAGGTCTACAGGGTTCAATGAAAAACTGTTTTTT. Encoded protein: CASRSTGFNEKLFF. This rearrangement joins TRBV6-6 to TRBJ1-4; D is possibly TRBD1 (6 bases). V was shortened by 6 bases and J by 5 bases, with 13 bases between the two germline ends. The CDR3 extends over 14 amino acids. The germline V gene encodes CDR1 MNHNY and CDR2 SVGAGI (reference sequence).

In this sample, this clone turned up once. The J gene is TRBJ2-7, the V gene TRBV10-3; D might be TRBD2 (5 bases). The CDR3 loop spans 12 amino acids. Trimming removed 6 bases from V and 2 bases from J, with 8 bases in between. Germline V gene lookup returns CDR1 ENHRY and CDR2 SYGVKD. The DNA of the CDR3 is TGTGCCATCAGACGGGATACCTACGAGCAGTACTTC. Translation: CAIRRDTYEQYF.

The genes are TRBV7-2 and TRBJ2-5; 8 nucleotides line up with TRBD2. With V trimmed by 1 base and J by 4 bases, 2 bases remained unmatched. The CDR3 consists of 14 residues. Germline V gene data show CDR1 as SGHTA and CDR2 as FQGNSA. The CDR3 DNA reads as TGTGCCAGCAGCTTAGGGCTAGCGGGAGAGACCCAGTACTTC. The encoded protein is CASSLGLAGETQYF.

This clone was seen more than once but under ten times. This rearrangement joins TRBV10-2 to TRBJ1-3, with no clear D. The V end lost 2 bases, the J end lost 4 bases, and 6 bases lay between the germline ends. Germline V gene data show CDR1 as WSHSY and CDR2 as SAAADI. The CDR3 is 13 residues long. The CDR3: CASSEIRGNTIYF. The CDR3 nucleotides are TGCGCCAGCAGTGAGATCAGGGGAAACACCATATATTTT.

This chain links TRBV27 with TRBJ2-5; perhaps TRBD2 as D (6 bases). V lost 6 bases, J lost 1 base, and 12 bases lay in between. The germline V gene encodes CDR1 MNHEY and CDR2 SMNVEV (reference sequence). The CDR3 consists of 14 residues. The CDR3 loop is CASRGDGGQETQYF. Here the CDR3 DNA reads TGTGCCAGCAGGGGGGACGGGGGCCAAGAGACCCAGTACTTC.

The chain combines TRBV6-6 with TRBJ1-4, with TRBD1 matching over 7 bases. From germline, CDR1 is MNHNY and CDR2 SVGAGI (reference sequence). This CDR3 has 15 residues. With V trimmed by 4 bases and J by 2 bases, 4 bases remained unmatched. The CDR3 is CASSSRQGTNEKLFF. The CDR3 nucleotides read TGTGCCAGCAGTTCCCGACAGGGCACTAATGAAAAACTGTTTTTT.

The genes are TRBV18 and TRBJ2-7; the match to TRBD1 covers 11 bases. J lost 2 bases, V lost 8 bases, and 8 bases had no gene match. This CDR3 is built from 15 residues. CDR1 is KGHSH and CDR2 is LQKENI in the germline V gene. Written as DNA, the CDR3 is TGTGCCAGCCAGTCCCGGGACAGGGGGACCTACGAGCAGTACTTC. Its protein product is CASQSRDRGTYEQYF.

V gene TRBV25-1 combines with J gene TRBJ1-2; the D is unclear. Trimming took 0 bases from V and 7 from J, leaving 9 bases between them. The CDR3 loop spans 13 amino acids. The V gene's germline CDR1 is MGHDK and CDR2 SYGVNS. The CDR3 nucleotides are TGTGCCAGCAGTGAATATGGAGAGGGTGGCTACACCTTC. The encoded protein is CASSEYGEGGYTF.

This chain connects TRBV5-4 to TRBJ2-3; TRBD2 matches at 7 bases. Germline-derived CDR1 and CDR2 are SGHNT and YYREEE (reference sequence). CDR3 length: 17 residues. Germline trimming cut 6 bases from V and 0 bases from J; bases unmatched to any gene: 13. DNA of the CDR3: TGTGCCAGCATCGGGAGGACGCAGGGCACTAGCACAGATACGCAGTATTTT. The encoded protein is CASIGRTQGTSTDTQYF.

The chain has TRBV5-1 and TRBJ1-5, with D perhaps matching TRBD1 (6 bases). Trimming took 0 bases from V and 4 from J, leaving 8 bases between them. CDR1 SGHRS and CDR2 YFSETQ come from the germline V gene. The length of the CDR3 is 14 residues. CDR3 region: CASSLGQENQPQHF. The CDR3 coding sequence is TGCGCCAGCAGCTTGGGACAGGAAAATCAGCCCCAGCATTTT.

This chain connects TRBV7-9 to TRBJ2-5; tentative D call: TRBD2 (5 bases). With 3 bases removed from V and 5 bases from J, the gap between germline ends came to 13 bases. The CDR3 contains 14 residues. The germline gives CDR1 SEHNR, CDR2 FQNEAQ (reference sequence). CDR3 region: CASSFMGSGETQYF. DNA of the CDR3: TGTGCCAGCAGCTTTATGGGATCGGGGGAGACCCAGTACTTC.

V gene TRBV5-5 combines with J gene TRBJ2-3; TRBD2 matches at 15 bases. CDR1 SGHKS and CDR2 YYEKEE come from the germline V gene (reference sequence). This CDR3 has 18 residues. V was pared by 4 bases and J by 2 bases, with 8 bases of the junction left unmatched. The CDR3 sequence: CASSPRTSGGGPTDTQYF. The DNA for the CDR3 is TGTGCCAGCAGCCCTAGGACTAGCGGGGGGGGTCCCACAGATACGCAGTATTTT. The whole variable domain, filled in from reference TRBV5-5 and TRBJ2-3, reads DAGVTQSPTHLIKTRGQQVTLRCSPISGHKSVSWYQQVLGQGPQFIFQYYEKEERGRGNFPDRFSARQFPNYSSELNVNALLLGDSALYLCASSPRTSGGGPTDTQYFGPGTRLTVL.

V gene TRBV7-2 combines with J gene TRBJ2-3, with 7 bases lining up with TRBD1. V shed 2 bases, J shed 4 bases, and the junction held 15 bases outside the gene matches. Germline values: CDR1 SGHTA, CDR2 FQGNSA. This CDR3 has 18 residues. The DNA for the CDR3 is TGTGCCAGCAGCTTAATTCACCACCTCGGGACAGTATCAGATACGCAGTATTTT. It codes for CASSLIHHLGTVSDTQYF. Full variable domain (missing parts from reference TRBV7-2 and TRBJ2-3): GAGVSQSPSNKVTEKGKDVELRCDPISGHTALYWYRQSLGQGLEFLIYFQGNSAPDKSGLPSDRFSAERTGGSVSTLTIQRTQQEDSAVYLCASSLIHHLGTVSDTQYFGPGTRLTVL.

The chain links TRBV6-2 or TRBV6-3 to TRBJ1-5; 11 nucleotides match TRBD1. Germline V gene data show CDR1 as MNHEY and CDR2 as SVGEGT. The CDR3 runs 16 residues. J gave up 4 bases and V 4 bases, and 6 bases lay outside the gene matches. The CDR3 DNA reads TGTGCCAGCAGTTTCCGGGACAGGGGGTCAAATCAGCCCCAGCATTTT. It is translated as CASSFRDRGSNQPQHF.

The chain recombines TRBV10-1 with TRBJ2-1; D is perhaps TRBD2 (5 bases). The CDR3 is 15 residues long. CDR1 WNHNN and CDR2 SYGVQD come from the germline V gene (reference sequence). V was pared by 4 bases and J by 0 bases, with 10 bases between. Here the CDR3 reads CASSGAGSSYNEQFF. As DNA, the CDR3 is TGCGCCAGCAGTGGGGCGGGTAGCTCCTACAATGAGCAGTTCTTC.

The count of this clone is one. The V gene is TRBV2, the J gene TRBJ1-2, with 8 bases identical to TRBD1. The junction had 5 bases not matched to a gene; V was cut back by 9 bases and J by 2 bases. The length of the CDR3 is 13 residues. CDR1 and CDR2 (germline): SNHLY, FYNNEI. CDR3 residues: CARQTGANYGYTF. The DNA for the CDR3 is TGTGCCAGACAGACAGGGGCGAACTATGGCTACACCTTC. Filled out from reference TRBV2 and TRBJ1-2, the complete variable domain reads EPEVTQTPSHQVTQMGQEVILRCVPISNHLYFYWYRQILGQKVEFLVSFYNNEISEKSEIFDDQFSVERPDGSNFTLKIRSTKLEDSAMYFCARQTGANYGYTFGSGTRLTVV.

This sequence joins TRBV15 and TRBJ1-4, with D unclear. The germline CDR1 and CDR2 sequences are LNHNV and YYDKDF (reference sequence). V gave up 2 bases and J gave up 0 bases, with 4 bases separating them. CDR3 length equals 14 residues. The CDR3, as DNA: TGTGCCACCAGCAGACAGGCAACTAATGAAAAACTGTTTTTT. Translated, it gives CATSRQATNEKLFF.

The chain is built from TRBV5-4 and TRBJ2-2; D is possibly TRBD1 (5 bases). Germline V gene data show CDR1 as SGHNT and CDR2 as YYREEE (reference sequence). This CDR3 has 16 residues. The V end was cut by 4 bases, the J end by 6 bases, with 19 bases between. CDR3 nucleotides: TGTGCCAGCAGCCTGGGGCTAGATACGCGCGCCGGGGAGCTGTTTTTT. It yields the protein CASSLGLDTRAGELFF.

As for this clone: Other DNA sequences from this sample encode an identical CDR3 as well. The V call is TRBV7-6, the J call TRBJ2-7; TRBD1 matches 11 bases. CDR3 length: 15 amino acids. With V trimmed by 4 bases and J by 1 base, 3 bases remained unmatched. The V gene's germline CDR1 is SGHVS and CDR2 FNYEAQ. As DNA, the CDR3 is TGTGCCAGCAGCTCAGGACAGGGGGCATCCTACGAGCAGTACTTC. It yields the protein CASSSGQGASYEQYF.